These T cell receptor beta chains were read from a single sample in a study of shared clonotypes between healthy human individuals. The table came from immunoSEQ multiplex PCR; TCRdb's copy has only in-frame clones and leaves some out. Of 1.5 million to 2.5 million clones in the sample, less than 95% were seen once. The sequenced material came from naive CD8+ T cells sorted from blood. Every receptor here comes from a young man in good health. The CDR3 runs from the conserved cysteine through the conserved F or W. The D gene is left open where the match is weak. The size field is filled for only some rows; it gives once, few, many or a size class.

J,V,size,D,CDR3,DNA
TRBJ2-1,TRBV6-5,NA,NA,CASSTDRDPYNEQFF,TGTGCCAGCAGTACCGACCGGGACCCTTACAATGAGCAGTTCTTC
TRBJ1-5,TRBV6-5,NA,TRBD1,CASSRQGAKDQPQHF,TGTGCCAGCAGTCGACAGGGGGCAAAAGATCAGCCCCAGCATTTT
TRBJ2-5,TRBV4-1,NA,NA,CASSQEGTIETQYF,TGCGCCAGCAGCCAAGAAGGGACCATAGAGACCCAGTACTTC
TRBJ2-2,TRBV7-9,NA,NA,CASGTVNTGELFF,TGTGCCAGCGGGACCGTGAACACCGGGGAGCTGTTTTTT
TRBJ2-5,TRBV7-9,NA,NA,CASSQEDEAETQYF,TGTGCCAGCAGCCAAGAGGACGAGGCGGAGACCCAGTACTTC
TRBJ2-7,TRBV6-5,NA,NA,CASSSGFPKNYEQYF,TGTGCCAGCAGTTCAGGGTTCCCGAAGAACTACGAGCAGTACTTC
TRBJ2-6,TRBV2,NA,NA,CATDGGGANVLTF,TGTGCCACCGATGGGGGTGGGGCCAACGTCCTGACTTTC
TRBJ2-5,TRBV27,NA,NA,CASSLQTSLRQETQYF,TGTGCCAGCAGTTTGCAGACGTCGTTGAGACAAGAGACCCAGTACTTC
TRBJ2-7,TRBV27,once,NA,CASSPSLGLPYEQYF,TGTGCCAGCAGTCCCTCCCTGGGGTTACCCTACGAGCAGTACTTC
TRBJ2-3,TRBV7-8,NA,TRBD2,CASSLELGLAEPSTDTQYF,TGTGCCAGCAGCTTAGAGTTAGGACTAGCGGAACCTAGCACAGATACGCAGTATTTT
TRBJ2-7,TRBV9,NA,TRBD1,CASSDGQGGYEQYF,TGTGCCAGCAGCGACGGACAGGGTGGCTACGAGCAGTACTTC
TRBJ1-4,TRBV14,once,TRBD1,CASSHEAGTAEKLFF,TGTGCCAGCAGCCACGAAGCCGGGACAGCCGAAAAACTGTTTTTT
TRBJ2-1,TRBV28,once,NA,CASSTYPGGPVNEQFF,TGTGCCAGCAGTACCTACCCCGGGGGGCCGGTCAATGAGCAGTTCTTC
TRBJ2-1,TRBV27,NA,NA,CASSLGGGKGEQFF,TGTGCCAGCAGTTTAGGAGGGGGGAAGGGTGAGCAGTTCTTC
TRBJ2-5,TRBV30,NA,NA,CAWETGAQETQYF,TGTGCCTGGGAGACGGGAGCTCAAGAGACCCAGTACTTC
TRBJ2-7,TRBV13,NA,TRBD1,CASSLGGDSRYEQYF,TGTGCCAGCAGCTTAGGGGGGGACAGCCGGTACGAGCAGTACTTC
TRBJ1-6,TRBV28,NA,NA,CASSPRNYNSPLHF,TGTGCCAGCAGTCCCAGGAACTATAATTCACCCCTCCACTTT
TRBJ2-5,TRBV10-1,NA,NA,CASSDLGSEETQYF,TGCGCCAGCAGCGACCTGGGCTCTGAAGAGACCCAGTACTTC
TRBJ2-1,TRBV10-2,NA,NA,CASTGAYNEQFF,TGCGCCAGCACGGGCGCCTACAATGAGCAGTTCTTC
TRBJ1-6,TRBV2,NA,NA,CASSEVGTGGNSPLHF,TGTGCCAGCAGTGAAGTGGGCACAGGTGGTAATTCACCCCTCCACTTT
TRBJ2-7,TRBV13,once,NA,CASSEGRAYEQYF,TGTGCCAGCAGCGAGGGGCGCGCCTACGAGCAGTACTTC
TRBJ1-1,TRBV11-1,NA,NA,CASSLFQGTEAFF,TGTGCCAGCAGCTTATTCCAGGGCACTGAAGCTTTCTTT
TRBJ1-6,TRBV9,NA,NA,CASSGGLGTAALHF,TGTGCCAGCTCTGGGGGCCTCGGGACGGCGGCCCTCCACTTT
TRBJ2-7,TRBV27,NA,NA,CASSSPDGTYEQYF,TGTGCCAGCAGTTCCCCGGACGGAACCTACGAGCAGTACTTC
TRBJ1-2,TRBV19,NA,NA,CASSVDSSYGYTF,TGTGCCAGTAGTGTCGACTCTTCCTATGGCTACACCTTC
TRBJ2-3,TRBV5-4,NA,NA,CASLSPEDTQYF,TGTGCCAGCCTTTCGCCGGAGGATACGCAGTATTTT
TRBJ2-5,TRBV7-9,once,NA,CASNEAGTLQETQYF,TGTGCCAGCAACGAAGCCGGGACGTTGCAAGAGACCCAGTACTTC
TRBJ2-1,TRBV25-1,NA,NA,CASSGRAEEGNEQFF,TGTGCCAGCAGTGGCAGGGCGGAGGAGGGCAATGAGCAGTTCTTC
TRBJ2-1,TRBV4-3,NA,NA,CASSHLAGGAREQFF,TGCGCCAGCAGCCACCTGGCTGGGGGGGCCAGGGAGCAGTTCTTC
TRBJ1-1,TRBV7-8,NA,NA,CASSLGGVGTEAFF,TGTGCCAGCAGCTTAGGGGGCGTCGGGACTGAAGCTTTCTTT